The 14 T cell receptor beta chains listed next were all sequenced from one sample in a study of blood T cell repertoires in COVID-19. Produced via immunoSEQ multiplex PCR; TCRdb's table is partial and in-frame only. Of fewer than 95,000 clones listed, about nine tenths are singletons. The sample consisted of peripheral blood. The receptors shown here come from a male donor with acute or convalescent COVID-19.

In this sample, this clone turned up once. Here the CDR3 reads CASSLMGGTAGDLVGRPQHF. The CDR3 nucleotides are TGTGCCAGCTCACTCATGGGGGGGACGGCAGGGGACCTCGTAGGGCGGCCCCAGCATTTT. This chain connects TRBV18 to TRBJ1-5; weak D call: TRBD1 (6 bases). Trimming took 4 bases from V and 9 from J, leaving 34 bases between them. The CDR3 length is 20 residues. Germline V gene data show CDR1 as KGHSH and CDR2 as LQKENI.

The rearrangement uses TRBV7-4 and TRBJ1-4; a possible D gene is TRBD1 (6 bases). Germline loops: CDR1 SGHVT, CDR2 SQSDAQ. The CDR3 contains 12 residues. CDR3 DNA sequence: TGTGTCCGGTCGAAGGACAGTGAAAAACTGTTTTTT. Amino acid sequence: CVRSKDSEKLFF.

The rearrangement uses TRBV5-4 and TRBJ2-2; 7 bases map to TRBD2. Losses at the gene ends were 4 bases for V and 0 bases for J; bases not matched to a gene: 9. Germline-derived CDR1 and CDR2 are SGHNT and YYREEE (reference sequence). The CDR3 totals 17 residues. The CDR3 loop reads CASSGGVWPSNTGELFF. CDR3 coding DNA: TGTGCCAGCAGCGGGGGGGTTTGGCCTTCGAACACCGGGGAGCTGTTTTTT.

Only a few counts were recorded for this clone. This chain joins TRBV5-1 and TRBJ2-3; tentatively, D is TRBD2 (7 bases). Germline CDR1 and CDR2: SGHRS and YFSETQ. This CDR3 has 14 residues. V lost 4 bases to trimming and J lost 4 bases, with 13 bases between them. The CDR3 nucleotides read TGCGCCAGCAGCGTCGGGGGGCAGGCAGATACGCAGTATTTT. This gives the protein CASSVGGQADTQYF.

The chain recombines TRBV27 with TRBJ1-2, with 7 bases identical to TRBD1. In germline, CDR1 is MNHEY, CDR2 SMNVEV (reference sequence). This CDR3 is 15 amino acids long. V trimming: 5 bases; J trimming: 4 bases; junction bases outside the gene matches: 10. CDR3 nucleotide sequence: TGTGCCAGCAGTGCGACGGCTGGGACAGTCTATGGCTACACCTTC. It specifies CASSATAGTVYGYTF.

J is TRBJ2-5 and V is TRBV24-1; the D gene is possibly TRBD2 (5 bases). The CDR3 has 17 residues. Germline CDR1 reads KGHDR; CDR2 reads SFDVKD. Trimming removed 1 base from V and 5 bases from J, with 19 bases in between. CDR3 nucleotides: TGTGCCACCAGTGATTTAGGGTCGGGCCTAGGACTCGAGACCCAGTACTTC. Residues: CATSDLGSGLGLETQYF.

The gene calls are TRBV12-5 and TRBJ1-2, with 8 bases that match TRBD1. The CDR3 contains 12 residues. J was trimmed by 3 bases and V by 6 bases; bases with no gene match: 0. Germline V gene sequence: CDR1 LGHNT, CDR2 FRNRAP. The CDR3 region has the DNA TGTGCTAGTGGGACAGGGGACTATGGCTACACCTTC. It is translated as CASGTGDYGYTF.

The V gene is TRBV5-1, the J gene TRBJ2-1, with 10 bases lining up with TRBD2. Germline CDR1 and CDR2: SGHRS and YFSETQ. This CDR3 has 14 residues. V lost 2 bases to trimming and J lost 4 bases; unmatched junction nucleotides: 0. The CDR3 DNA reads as TGCGCCAGCAGCTTACTAGCGGGATACAATGAGCAGTTCTTC. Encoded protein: CASSLLAGYNEQFF.

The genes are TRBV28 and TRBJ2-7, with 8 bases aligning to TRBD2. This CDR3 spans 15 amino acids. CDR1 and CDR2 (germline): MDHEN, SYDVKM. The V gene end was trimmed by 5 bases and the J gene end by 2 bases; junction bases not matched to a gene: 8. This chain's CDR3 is CASSPTAGGTYEQYF. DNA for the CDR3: TGTGCCAGCAGTCCCACGGCGGGGGGAACCTACGAGCAGTACTTC. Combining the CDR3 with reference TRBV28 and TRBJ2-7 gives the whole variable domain DVKVTQSSRYLVKRTGEKVFLECVQDMDHENMFWYRQDPGLGLRLIYFSYDVKMKEKGDIPEGYSVSREKKERFSLILESASTNQTSMYLCASSPTAGGTYEQYFGPGTRLTVT.

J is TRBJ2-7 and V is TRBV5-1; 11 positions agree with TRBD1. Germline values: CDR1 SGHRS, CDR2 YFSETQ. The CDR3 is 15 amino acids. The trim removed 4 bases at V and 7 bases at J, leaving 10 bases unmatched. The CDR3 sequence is CASSQPGQGAKEQYF. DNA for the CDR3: TGCGCCAGCAGCCAACCTGGACAGGGGGCGAAAGAGCAGTACTTC.

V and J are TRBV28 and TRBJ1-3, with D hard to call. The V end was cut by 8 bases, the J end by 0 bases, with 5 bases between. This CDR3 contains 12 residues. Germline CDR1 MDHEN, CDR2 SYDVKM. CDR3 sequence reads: CASWPSGNTIYF. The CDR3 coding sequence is TGTGCCAGCTGGCCCTCTGGAAACACCATATATTTT.

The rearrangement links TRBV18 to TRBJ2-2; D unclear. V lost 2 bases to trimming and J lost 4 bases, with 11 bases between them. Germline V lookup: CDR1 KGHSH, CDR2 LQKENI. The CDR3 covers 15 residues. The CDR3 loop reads CASSPMSPGTGELFF. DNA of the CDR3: TGTGCCAGCTCACCAATGTCCCCGGGCACCGGGGAGCTGTTTTTT.

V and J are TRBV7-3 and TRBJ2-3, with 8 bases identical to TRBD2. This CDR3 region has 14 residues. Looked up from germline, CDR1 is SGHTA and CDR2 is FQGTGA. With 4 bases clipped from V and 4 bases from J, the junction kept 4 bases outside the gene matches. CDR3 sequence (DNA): TGTGCCAGCAGCTCCGGACTAGCAGCAGATACGCAGTATTTT. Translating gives CASSSGLAADTQYF.

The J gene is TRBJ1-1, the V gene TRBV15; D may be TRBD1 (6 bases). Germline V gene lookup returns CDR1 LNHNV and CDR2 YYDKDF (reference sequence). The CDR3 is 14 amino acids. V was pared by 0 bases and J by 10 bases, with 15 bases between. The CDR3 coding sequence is TGTGCCACCAGCAGAGACAGGGGCTATGAGGGAGCTTTCTTT. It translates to CATSRDRGYEGAFF.